Listed here is a single TCR beta chain. This sample was included in a study of blood T cell repertoires in COVID-19. Study-level background: COVID-19 samples collected from the United States, Italy and Spain covered acute and convalescent phases. PBMCs, B-cell-depleted T cells, or T cells were the source of the cDNA or gDNA that made up the material.

The protocol was immunoSEQ multiplex PCR, while the TCRdb copy is restricted to in-frame clones and leaves out a portion. Here the sample spans 40,000 to 50,000 clones, 81% being singletons. The CDR3 sequence is 15 residues long. Trimming removed 2 bases from V and 7 bases from J; junction bases left unmatched: 10. Germline values: CDR1 GTSNPN, CDR2 SVGIG (reference sequence). Sequencing was done on a sample of peripheral blood. This rearrangement joins TRBV30 to TRBJ1-5; 8 nucleotides align to TRBD1. This TCR was recovered from a man aged 35-49 years with active or convalescent COVID-19. The CDR3 reads CAWSTNTGGSQPQHF. CDR3 DNA: TGTGCCTGGAGTACCAATACAGGGGGAAGCCAGCCCCAGCATTTT. Full variable domain (remainder filled in from reference TRBV30 and TRBJ1-5): SQTIHQWPATLVQPVGSPLSLECTVEGTSNPNLYWYRQAAGRGLQLLFYSVGIGQISSEVPQNLSASRPQDRQFILSSKKLLLSDSGFYLCAWSTNTGGSQPQHFGDGTRLSIL.